The 18 T cell receptor beta chains below come from one sample, sequenced in a study of T-cell memory formation after mild COVID-19. MiXCR, applied by TCRdb to the 5' RACE reads, yields one record per CDR3 protein. The table has around 300,000 distinct CDR3 sequences, 19% seen once. Sequences were obtained from PBMCs or a T cell subset sorted from them (not recorded which). Every receptor here comes from a man between 18 and 35 years old who had mild COVID-19 (a few samples of this study predate the infection). Cell type and time point are not known.

This clonotype occurred a few times. The chain employs TRBV19 and TRBJ2-1, with TRBD2 matching over 8 bases. CDR1 and CDR2 (germline): LNHDA, SQIVND (reference sequence). The CDR3 is 12 residues long. Trimming removed 10 bases from V and 8 bases from J; junction bases left unmatched: 7. The CDR3 region is CATDGGAYEQFF. The CDR3 nucleotides are TGTGCCACCGACGGGGGGGCGTATGAGCAGTTCTTC.

The rearrangement joins TRBV12-5 to TRBJ1-2; D remains ambiguous. The CDR3 sequence is 14 residues long. Trimming shortened V by 2 bases and J by 7 bases, and 14 bases separated the two germline ends. Germline CDR1 is LGHNT and CDR2 is FRNRAP. The CDR3 loop is CASGLSPGRGGYTF. In nucleotides, the CDR3 is TGTGCTAGTGGTTTGTCTCCGGGTAGAGGTGGCTACACCTTC.

The rearrangement uses TRBV15 and TRBJ2-5; tentatively, D is TRBD1 or TRBD2 (6 bases each). The CDR3 runs to 16 residues. V shed 5 bases and J shed 5 bases, with 21 bases lying between them. Per germline, CDR1 LNHNV and CDR2 YYDKDF (reference sequence). The CDR3 loop reads CATSPRKEGGVETQYF. CDR3 nucleotides: TGTGCCACCAGCCCACGCAAGGAGGGGGGTGTGGAGACCCAGTACTTC.

Only a few counts were recorded for this clonotype. The V and J genes are TRBV7-2 and TRBJ2-1; TRBD2 agrees at 7 bases. The CDR3 has 16 amino acids. Losses at the gene ends were 5 bases for V and 3 bases for J; bases not matched to a gene: 10. Germline CDR1 SGHTA, CDR2 FQGNSA. CDR3 protein: CASSPEAGRLYNEQFF. The CDR3 coding sequence is TGTGCCAGCAGCCCGGAAGCGGGGAGACTCTACAATGAGCAGTTCTTC.

This chain links TRBV27 with TRBJ2-1; 9 nucleotides align to TRBD1. Trimming removed 5 bases from V and 4 bases from J; junction bases left unmatched: 3. Germline loops: CDR1 MNHEY, CDR2 SMNVEV (reference sequence). The CDR3 is 14 amino acids. The DNA of the CDR3 is TGTGCCAGCAGTCCCGGGACAGGGTACAATGAGCAGTTCTTC. Its translation is CASSPGTGYNEQFF.

This clonotype was counted ten times or more. This chain links TRBV6-5 with TRBJ2-3; 7 nucleotides match TRBD2. The trim removed 0 bases at V and 6 bases at J, leaving 0 bases unmatched. Germline V CDR1 and CDR2: MNHEY, SVGAGI. The CDR3 length is 13 residues. The CDR3 loop is CASSYSRGDTQYF. CDR3 coding DNA: TGTGCCAGCAGTTACTCGCGGGGGGATACGCAGTATTTT.

This clonotype appeared a few times. V gene TRBV20-1 combines with J gene TRBJ1-2; D is unresolved. The CDR3 length is 12 residues. Trimming cost V 6 bases and J 9 bases, with 17 bases left between them. Germline CDR1 reads DFQATT; CDR2 reads SNEGSKA (reference sequence). The CDR3 sequence is CSARLTWLSYTF. The CDR3 DNA reads TGCAGTGCCCGACTCACATGGCTGAGCTACACCTTC.

The chain links TRBV6-6 to TRBJ2-5; 8 bases line up with TRBD2. The V gene end was trimmed by 2 bases and the J gene end by 3 bases; junction bases not matched to a gene: 11. CDR1 is MNHNY, CDR2 SVGAGI, per germline (reference sequence). The CDR3 is made up of 17 amino acids. CDR3 nucleotide sequence: TGTGCCAGCAGTTACGGGATCGTCGGGGGGGGAAAAGAGACCCAGTACTTC. It yields the protein CASSYGIVGGGKETQYF.

For the CDR3, the DNA is TGTGCCAGCACCATGACAGGGGGCTCCTATAATTCACCCCTCCACTTT. This encodes CASTMTGGSYNSPLHF. The chain carries TRBV7-2 and TRBJ1-6; 9 bases match TRBD1. V lost 7 bases, J lost 0 bases, and 4 bases stayed unmatched. The V gene's germline CDR1 is SGHTA and CDR2 FQGNSA. The CDR3 length is 16 residues.

The CDR3 region is CSARRARQLGSNTGELFF. DNA for the CDR3: TGCAGTGCTAGGAGGGCACGGCAACTCGGTTCGAACACCGGGGAGCTGTTTTTT. The chain joins TRBV20-1 to TRBJ2-2; maybe TRBD2 (5 bases). The CDR3 totals 18 residues. Germline V gives CDR1 DFQATT, CDR2 SNEGSKA (reference sequence). V was cut by 3 bases and J by 0 bases, with 20 bases left in between.

This clonotype was detected only a few times. The chain carries TRBV4-2 and TRBJ2-2; no reliable D call. CDR1 is LGHNA, CDR2 YNFKEQ, per germline. V was cut by 1 base and J by 7 bases, with 22 bases left in between. CDR3 length equals 18 residues. CDR3 bases: TGTGCCAGCAGCCAAGGTAGCCGAGACGGCTTTACCCTCGGGGAGCTGTTTTTT. This translates into CASSQGSRDGFTLGELFF.

The rearrangement uses TRBV3-1 and TRBJ2-3, with D tentatively TRBD2 (7 bases). Trimming pared 4 bases from V and 6 bases from J, leaving 14 bases between. The CDR3 sequence is 14 residues long. Looked up from germline, CDR1 is LGHDT and CDR2 is YNNKEL (reference sequence). The CDR3 region is CASSLPSGGDTQYF. In DNA form, the CDR3 reads TGTGCCAGCAGCCTACCCTCGGGGGGCGATACGCAGTATTTT.

This clonotype was seen a few times. The V call is TRBV7-9, the J call TRBJ2-3; D is perhaps TRBD2 (6 bases). Trimming removed 5 bases at V and 4 bases at J, with 16 bases between. CDR3 length equals 15 residues. Germline V CDR1 and CDR2: SEHNR, FQNEAQ (reference sequence). The DNA of the CDR3 is TGTGCCAGCAGCGGAGGGACCCTCAGGGCAGATACGCAGTATTTT. Encoded protein: CASSGGTLRADTQYF.

The chain is built from TRBV5-4 and TRBJ2-3, with D unresolved. The germline CDR1 and CDR2 sequences are SGHNT and YYREEE (reference sequence). This CDR3 contains 13 residues. Trimming left V 0 bases short and J 5 bases short, with 7 bases between. The CDR3 protein is CASSLVPEDTQYF. Written as DNA, the CDR3 is TGTGCCAGCAGCTTGGTTCCCGAAGATACGCAGTATTTT.

This clonotype was seen more than once but under ten times. This chain joins TRBV29-1 and TRBJ1-2, with D possibly being TRBD1 (6 bases). The V end was cut by 5 bases, the J end by 8 bases, with 21 bases between. CDR1 SQVTM and CDR2 ANQGSEA come from the germline V gene. The CDR3 has 14 residues. As DNA, the CDR3 is TGCAGCGTTCGAACAGGGCTCGGGAACGGAGGCTACACCTTC. Its translation is CSVRTGLGNGGYTF.

This clonotype was seen only a few times. This chain uses TRBV5-1 with TRBJ1-1; 9 nucleotides align to TRBD1. CDR3 length: 17 residues. Trimming at V came to 4 bases and at J to 7 bases, leaving 17 bases not matched to a gene. The germline CDR1 and CDR2 sequences are SGHRS and YFSETQ. The DNA for the CDR3 is TGCGCCAGCAGCGCCGGGTCCCGGGACAGGGATAGAGATGAAGCTTTCTTT. Protein: CASSAGSRDRDRDEAFF.

V usage is TRBV7-3 and J usage is TRBJ2-5, with D possibly called TRBD1 or TRBD2 (7 bases each). There are 14 residues in the CDR3. Germline lookup yields CDR1 SGHTA and CDR2 FQGTGA. V was trimmed by 5 bases and J by 5 bases, leaving 15 bases between them. CDR3 DNA sequence: TGTGCCAGCAGCCCAGGGGGGGCCGGGGAGACCCAGTACTTC. It encodes CASSPGGAGETQYF.

This rearrangement joins TRBV11-3 to TRBJ2-3, with D possibly TRBD1 on 5 matching bases. V lost 2 bases and J lost 4, with 7 bases in between. Per germline, CDR1 SGHNT and CDR2 YENEEA. The CDR3 extends over 13 amino acids. CDR3 bases: TGTGCCAGCAGCTTACAGGGTTCAGATACGCAGTATTTT. It specifies CASSLQGSDTQYF. Full variable domain (rest looked up from reference TRBV11-3 and TRBJ2-3): EAGVVQSPRYKIIEKKQPVAFWCNPISGHNTLYWYLQNLGQGPELLIRYENEEAVDDSQLPKDRFSAERLKGVDSTLKIQPAELGDSAVYLCASSLQGSDTQYFGPGTRLTVL.